This TCR beta chain was sequenced during a study of blood T cell repertoires in COVID-19. As for the study in general: Spain, Italy and the United States supplied samples that represented acute and convalescent COVID-19. PBMCs, B-cell-depleted T cells, or T cells provided the cDNA or gDNA that made up the material.

The CDR3 totals 14 residues. V was clipped by 7 bases and J by 2 bases, with 12 bases between them. Germline-derived CDR1 and CDR2 are LNHDA and SQIVND (reference sequence). The assay was immunoSEQ multiplex PCR, and TCRdb's table has in-frame clones only and misses some. The sample lists approximately 200,000 clones; about 80% were seen once. This sequence originates from a woman aged 55-70 years with acute or convalescent COVID-19. The chain carries TRBV19 and TRBJ1-3; D possibly corresponds to TRBD1 (6 bases). Material for sequencing was peripheral blood. The CDR3 reads CASTRTVPGNTIYF. The CDR3 DNA reads as TGTGCCAGTACTCGGACAGTTCCTGGAAACACCATATATTTT.